One and the same sample provided the 5 T cell receptor beta chains below, sequenced in a study of T cell responses to AZD1222 COVID-19 vaccine. TCRdb's table, derived via immunoSEQ multiplex PCR, lists solely in-frame clones and lacks some. The data show some 99,000 clones, approximately 88% seen once. Sequenced material: peripheral blood, taken on day 0 of MenACWY control vaccination. Receptors were obtained from an adult in good health.

The V gene is TRBV11-2, the J gene TRBJ1-5; a weak D match, TRBD1 (5 bases). V lost 0 bases and J 7 bases, leaving 7 bases between the germline ends. Germline V gene sequence: CDR1 SGHAT, CDR2 FQNNGV. The CDR3 runs 13 residues. CDR3 DNA sequence: TGTGCCAGCAGCTTAGAAAGGGGCCAGCCCCAGCATTTT. It yields the protein CASSLERGQPQHF.

The chain uses TRBV6-5 and TRBJ2-7; D not resolved. Trimming removed 0 bases at V and 2 bases at J, with 14 bases between. This CDR3 spans 16 amino acids. Germline CDR1 and CDR2: MNHEY and SVGAGI. In DNA, the CDR3 is TGTGCCAGCAGTTACTCGTACGCGACAAACCCCTACGAGCAGTACTTC. Encoded protein: CASSYSYATNPYEQYF.

The chain is built from TRBV9 and TRBJ1-6; maybe TRBD1 (5 bases). The CDR3 length is 15 residues. V lost 0 bases and J 8 bases, leaving 12 bases between the germline ends. Germline V gene lookup returns CDR1 SGDLS and CDR2 YYNGEE. This CDR3 is CASSVGGRGYSPLHF. The DNA for the CDR3 is TGTGCCAGCAGCGTAGGGGGGAGGGGATATTCACCCCTCCACTTT.

In this sample, this clone turned up once. The chain links TRBV5-1 to TRBJ2-5; 7 nucleotides match TRBD1. This CDR3 region has 16 residues. V shed 2 bases, J shed 2 bases, and the junction held 9 bases outside the gene matches. Germline values: CDR1 SGHRS, CDR2 YFSETQ. Written as DNA, the CDR3 is TGCGCCAGCAGCTTAACGGGGACAGCCTTGCAAGAGACCCAGTACTTC. This sequence encodes CASSLTGTALQETQYF. Full variable domain (missing parts from reference TRBV5-1 and TRBJ2-5): KAGVTQTPRYLIKTRGQQVTLSCSPISGHRSVSWYQQTPGQGLQFLFEYFSETQRNKGNFPGRFSGRQFSNSRSEMNVSTLELGDSALYLCASSLTGTALQETQYFGPGTRLLVL.

The V and J genes are TRBV7-7 and TRBJ2-3, with D possibly being TRBD1 or TRBD2 (5 bases each). The germline V gene has CDR1 SSHAT and CDR2 FNYEAQ (reference sequence). This CDR3 comprises 16 residues. CDR3 bases: TGTGCTAGCCCACACTCCGGGACGCCTAGCACAGATACGCAGTATTTT. Encoded protein: CASPHSGTPSTDTQYF.